These 5 T cell receptor beta chains originate from one sample sequenced in a study of T cell responses to AZD1222 COVID-19 vaccine. The data were produced by immunoSEQ multiplex PCR, yet TCRdb's version contains in-frame clones alone and is incomplete. Among over 150,000 clones listed, about 86% were seen once. The specimen was peripheral blood, collected on day 0 of AZD1222 vaccination. These receptors were obtained from an adult in good health.

The chain carries TRBV14 and TRBJ1-6; tentatively, D is TRBD1 (5 bases). V was clipped by 2 bases and J by 9 bases, with 11 bases between them. Germline CDR1 is SGHDN and CDR2 is FVKESK. The CDR3 consists of 14 residues. The CDR3 coding sequence is TGTGCCAGCAGCCAACAGGGTAGAGGTTCACCCCTCCACTTT. It translates to CASSQQGRGSPLHF.

V is TRBV7-2 and J is TRBJ2-7, with D unclear. V was shortened by 4 bases and J by 3 bases, with 13 bases between the two germline ends. Germline V CDR1 and CDR2: SGHTA, FQGNSA. This CDR3 is 14 amino acids long. The CDR3 coding sequence is TGTGCCAGCAGCTCCAGACCTCCTATCTACGAGCAGTACTTC. Translation gives CASSSRPPIYEQYF.

The chain has TRBV7-9 and TRBJ1-4, with D hard to call. The germline gives CDR1 SEHNR, CDR2 FQNEAQ (reference sequence). The CDR3 length is 16 residues. The ends were cut back, 5 bases at V and 7 bases at J, with 20 bases in the middle. CDR3 sequence (DNA): TGTGCCAGCAGCGCCCGGAGGGAGGTGGCCGTTGAAAAACTGTTTTTT. It codes for CASSARREVAVEKLFF.

The chain employs TRBV19 and TRBJ2-1; a possible D gene is TRBD2 (5 bases). Germline V gene data show CDR1 as LNHDA and CDR2 as SQIVND (reference sequence). V lost 3 bases and J lost 7, with 19 bases in between. The CDR3 has 16 residues. The CDR3 loop reads CASSIPFTGSLNEQFF. The CDR3 nucleotides read TGTGCCAGTAGTATCCCTTTCACTGGGAGTCTGAATGAGCAGTTCTTC.

This chain connects TRBV11-2 to TRBJ1-1; the match to TRBD1 covers 8 bases. This CDR3 is 15 amino acids long. The trim removed 5 bases at V and 0 bases at J, leaving 5 bases unmatched. Germline V gene data show CDR1 as SGHAT and CDR2 as FQNNGV. CDR3 in DNA: TGTGCCAGCAGCCTACAGGGGGGGCTGAACACTGAAGCTTTCTTT. Protein sequence: CASSLQGGLNTEAFF.